These 27 T cell receptor beta chains were all obtained from the same sample, sequenced in a study of blood T cells in healthy people across ages. Next came a second PCR, run for roughly 7 to 12 cycles, which used a sample-barcoded 5' primer along with a J-beta primer mix. TCRdb reprocessed the 5' RACE reads with MiXCR, giving one entry per CDR3 protein. The data show 2 million or so distinct CDR3 sequences, 49% seen once. The sequencing sample was made of blood. The receptors derive from a woman in her thirties or forties in good health.

This rearrangement joins TRBV7-2 to TRBJ1-1; D call uncertain. Trimming left V 2 bases short and J 8 bases short, with 12 bases between. The CDR3 has 13 residues. Germline loops: CDR1 SGHTA, CDR2 FQGNSA. The CDR3: CASSLKGQNEAFF. CDR3 nucleotides: TGTGCCAGCAGCTTAAAAGGCCAGAACGAAGCTTTCTTT.

The CDR3, as DNA: TGTGCCAGCAGCCTCGAATTCGGGGAGCAGTACTTC. It encodes CASSLEFGEQYF. This chain uses TRBV11-3 with TRBJ2-5; possible D gene TRBD2, 5 bases. CDR1 is SGHNT, CDR2 YENEEA, per germline. V was shortened by 5 bases and J by 11 bases, with 15 bases between the two germline ends. CDR3 length: 12 amino acids.

The table lists this clonotype with a few counts. CDR3: CSCTERGYTF. As DNA, the CDR3 is TGCAGCTGTACAGAGCGGGGCTACACCTTC. The rearrangement uses TRBV20-1 and TRBJ1-2; no clear D gene. The CDR3 length is 10 residues. From germline, CDR1 is DFQATT and CDR2 SNEGSKA (reference sequence).

This clonotype has just a few counts. This sequence joins TRBV10-3 and TRBJ2-1, with D perhaps assigned TRBD1 or TRBD2 (5 bases each). CDR3 length: 13 amino acids. V lost 7 bases, J lost 6 bases, and 13 bases lay in between. In germline, CDR1 is ENHRY, CDR2 SYGVKD. In DNA form, the CDR3 reads TGTGCCATCAAACGGGACCACATCAATGAGCAGTTCTTC. This translates into CAIKRDHINEQFF.

This clonotype came up a few times. This chain uses TRBV25-1 with TRBJ1-5, with D maybe TRBD1 (5 bases). Germline CDR1 is MGHDK and CDR2 is SYGVNS. The CDR3 is 14 amino acids. V dropped 4 bases and J dropped 1 base, with 8 bases sitting between them. In DNA form, the CDR3 reads TGTGCCAGCAGTGCATGGGACAGCAATCAGCCCCAGCATTTT. Encoded protein: CASSAWDSNQPQHF.

V usage is TRBV5-1 and J usage is TRBJ1-6; D uncertain. Germline CDR1 and CDR2: SGHRS and YFSETQ. V lost 0 bases and J lost 6, with 10 bases in between. This CDR3 spans 15 amino acids. The CDR3 coding sequence is TGCGCCAGCAGCTTGGATCGCGCTACTAATTCACCCCTCCACTTT. This translates into CASSLDRATNSPLHF. Together with reference TRBV5-1 and TRBJ1-6, the CDR3 gives the full variable domain: KAGVTQTPRYLIKTRGQQVTLSCSPISGHRSVSWYQQTPGQGLQFLFEYFSETQRNKGNFPGRFSGRQFSNSRSEMNVSTLELGDSALYLCASSLDRATNSPLHFGNGTRLTVT.

This clonotype was picked up many times. V is TRBV15 and J is TRBJ2-1; 8 positions agree with TRBD2. Trimming at V came to 6 bases and at J to 7 bases, leaving 8 bases not matched to a gene. The CDR3 runs to 14 residues. Germline V gives CDR1 LNHNV, CDR2 YYDKDF (reference sequence). In DNA form, the CDR3 reads TGTGCCACCAGTGTCGGGGGGGCTAGGAATGAGCAGTTCTTC. It encodes CATSVGGARNEQFF.

The genes are TRBV4-3 and TRBJ1-2; 7 bases are a match to TRBD1. The CDR3 spans 15 residues. With V trimmed by 0 bases and J by 11 bases, 12 bases remained unmatched. Looked up from germline, CDR1 is LGHNA and CDR2 is YSLEER. The DNA for the CDR3 is TGCGCCAGCAGCCAAGATTCTAGGGGACAGAGCCCTTACACCTTC. Its translation is CASSQDSRGQSPYTF.

The rearrangement uses TRBV6-6 and TRBJ1-5; D perhaps matches TRBD1 (5 bases). There are 15 residues in the CDR3. Germline loops: CDR1 MNHNY, CDR2 SVGAGI (reference sequence). The ends were cut back, 6 bases at V and 3 bases at J, with 15 bases in the middle. CDR3 coding DNA: TGTGCCAGCAGACGGGACTCCGGGGCCAATCAGCCCCAGCATTTT. It encodes CASRRDSGANQPQHF.

Note on this clonotype: Germline is not matched at one junction end, which may reflect a read error. This rearrangement joins TRBV20-1 to TRBJ2-1; 10 bases match TRBD2. CDR1 is DFQATT, CDR2 SNEGSKA, per germline (reference sequence). The CDR3 is 14 amino acids. The CDR3, as DNA: TGCAGTGCAGCAATAGCGGGGGGTTTGAATGAGCGGTTCTTC. Its translation is CSAAIAGGLNERFF.

CDR3 in amino acids: CASSPTPGSNIQYF. CDR3 nucleotides: TGTGCCAGCAGCCCGACCCCGGGGAGCAACATTCAGTACTTC. This chain connects TRBV12-3 or TRBV12-4 to TRBJ2-4, with a weak D call TRBD2 (5 bases). The CDR3 is 14 amino acids. The ends were cut back, 6 bases at V and 7 bases at J, with 16 bases in the middle.

The rearrangement uses TRBV28 and TRBJ2-7, with TRBD2 as a possible D gene (6 bases). The CDR3 extends over 17 amino acids. Germline CDR1 and CDR2: MDHEN and SYDVKM. The germline V and J ends were trimmed by 3 bases and 3 bases, with 21 bases remaining between them. Here the CDR3 reads CASSLISTGLAIYEQYF. For the CDR3, the DNA is TGTGCCAGCAGTTTGATTTCCACGGGTCTAGCGATCTACGAGCAGTACTTC. Filled out from reference TRBV28 and TRBJ2-7, the complete variable domain reads DVKVTQSSRYLVKRTGEKVFLECVQDMDHENMFWYRQDPGLGLRLIYFSYDVKMKEKGDIPEGYSVSREKKERFSLILESASTNQTSMYLCASSLISTGLAIYEQYFGPGTRLTVT.

The table lists this clonotype with a few counts. The chain's CDR3 is CASSLIIYEQYF. The CDR3 coding sequence is TGTGCCAGCAGCTTAATTATCTACGAGCAGTACTTC. The chain uses TRBV7-2 and TRBJ2-7; D call uncertain. V lost 2 bases and J 3 bases, leaving 5 bases between the germline ends. The germline gives CDR1 SGHTA, CDR2 FQGNSA. CDR3 length: 12 amino acids.

This clonotype was detected a few times. This sequence joins TRBV2 and TRBJ2-3; D possibly corresponds to TRBD2 (5 bases). This CDR3 is built from 15 residues. Trimming removed 8 bases at V and 1 base at J, with 16 bases between. Germline CDR1 SNHLY, CDR2 FYNNEI. CDR3 protein: CASVEVGSGTDTQYF. DNA of the CDR3: TGTGCCAGCGTCGAAGTCGGTAGCGGCACAGATACGCAGTATTTT.

The V call is TRBV20-1, the J call TRBJ2-3, with no clear D. Germline CDR1 DFQATT, CDR2 SNEGSKA (reference sequence). The CDR3 is 16 residues long. V was cut by 6 bases and J by 1 base, with 20 bases left in between. The CDR3 bases are TGCAGTGCCCCTATTCCCAACCTACTCCGCACAGATACGCAGTATTTT. This translates into CSAPIPNLLRTDTQYF.

This clonotype was detected only a few times. V is TRBV7-2 and J is TRBJ1-2; TRBD1 matches at 7 bases. V gave up 2 bases and J gave up 8 bases; unmatched junction bases: 5. This CDR3 comprises 13 residues. The germline V gene encodes CDR1 SGHTA and CDR2 FQGNSA. CDR3 nucleotide sequence: TGTGCCAGCAGCTTAAGGACAGGAGAAGGCTACACCTTC. This translates into CASSLRTGEGYTF.

The rearrangement uses TRBV12-3 or TRBV12-4 and TRBJ2-1; TRBD1 agrees at 11 bases. Trimming took 3 bases from V and 5 from J; bases not matched to a gene: 9. CDR3 length: 17 residues. CDR3 DNA sequence: TGTGCCAGCAGTTTTCCCGGGACAGGGGGACTTAACAATGAGCAGTTCTTC. This translates into CASSFPGTGGLNNEQFF.

This clonotype was found a few times. The rearrangement uses TRBV25-1 and TRBJ1-6, with no clear D. The length of the CDR3 is 14 residues. The V end was cut by 3 bases, the J end by 8 bases, with 11 bases between. Germline V gene sequence: CDR1 MGHDK, CDR2 SYGVNS. This chain's CDR3 is CASSEVGSHSPLHF. The CDR3 coding sequence is TGTGCCAGCAGTGAGGTCGGCAGTCATTCACCCCTCCACTTT.

The table lists this clonotype with a few counts. The gene calls are TRBV9 and TRBJ1-6; 9 nucleotides agree with TRBD1. V was pared by 2 bases and J by 7 bases, with 10 bases of the junction left unmatched. The length of the CDR3 is 17 residues. Germline V gives CDR1 SGDLS, CDR2 YYNGEE. The CDR3 DNA reads TGTGCCAGCAGCGTTTTTCCGCAAGGACAGGGGAATTCACCCCTCCACTTT. This codes for CASSVFPQGQGNSPLHF.

The chain has TRBV7-9 and TRBJ2-3; D is ambiguous. The CDR3 has 12 residues. Trimming pared 2 bases from V and 5 bases from J, leaving 5 bases between. Germline lookup yields CDR1 SEHNR and CDR2 FQNEAQ (reference sequence). For the CDR3, the DNA is TGTGCCAGCAGCTTAAAAGTAGATACGCAGTATTTT. Amino acids: CASSLKVDTQYF.

This clonotype was counted between two and nine times. The genes are TRBV5-1 and TRBJ2-7, with D perhaps TRBD2 (8 bases). This CDR3 has 16 residues. V lost 0 bases, J lost 2 bases, and 15 bases lay in between. Germline loops: CDR1 SGHRS, CDR2 YFSETQ. Here the CDR3 reads CASSLAVAGTAYEQYF. The DNA of the CDR3 is TGCGCCAGCAGCTTGGCCGTAGCGGGGACAGCCTACGAGCAGTACTTC. Supplemented by reference TRBV5-1 and TRBJ2-7, the full variable domain reads KAGVTQTPRYLIKTRGQQVTLSCSPISGHRSVSWYQQTPGQGLQFLFEYFSETQRNKGNFPGRFSGRQFSNSRSEMNVSTLELGDSALYLCASSLAVAGTAYEQYFGPGTRLTVT.

This clonotype was seen only a few times. The chain links TRBV2 to TRBJ1-2, with D perhaps matching TRBD1 (5 bases). The CDR3 runs to 14 residues. V lost 2 bases and J lost 8, with 15 bases in between. Germline CDR1 reads SNHLY; CDR2 reads FYNNEI. The CDR3 region has the DNA TGTGCCAGCAGTGAATTGCCAGGGCGAGGGGGCTACACCTTC. It is translated as CASSELPGRGGYTF.

The chain couples TRBV7-2 to TRBJ2-4; weak D call: TRBD1 (6 bases). Judging by the DNA end, TRBJ2-5 fits better; the J call may be wrong. Germline loops: CDR1 SGHTA, CDR2 FQGNSA. The CDR3 has 15 residues. CDR3 sequence (DNA): TGTGCCAGCAGCTTAGGAGCGGACAGACAGGAGACCCAGTACTTC. Protein: CASSLGADRQETQYF.

This clonotype was observed a single time. V gene TRBV9 combines with J gene TRBJ2-1; D is uncertain. Germline-derived CDR1 and CDR2 are SGDLS and YYNGEE. V lost 0 bases to trimming and J lost 10 bases, with 14 bases between them. The CDR3 runs 14 residues. CDR3 sequence: CASSVVITDREQFF. The CDR3 DNA reads TGTGCCAGCAGCGTAGTCATTACCGACCGGGAGCAGTTCTTC.

In regard to this clonotype: A junction boundary mismatches the germline segment, possibly from a read error. The chain employs TRBV13 and TRBJ2-4; 9 bases match TRBD2. The CDR3 loop spans 16 amino acids. In germline, CDR1 is PRHDT, CDR2 FYEKMQ (reference sequence). The CDR3 region has the DNA TGTGCCAGCACCTTAGGGGTCGGCGGGGGGGCTTCGGAGCAGTACTTC. Its translation: CASTLGVGGGASEQYF.

The V gene is TRBV4-3, the J gene TRBJ2-1; no clear D gene. CDR1 is LGHNA and CDR2 is YSLEER in the germline V gene. Between the trimmed V and J ends, which lost 1 base and 9 bases, there was a span of 13 bases. The CDR3 totals 14 residues. This chain's CDR3 is CASSQASTFSEQFF. In DNA form, the CDR3 reads TGCGCCAGCAGCCAAGCGAGCACGTTCAGTGAGCAGTTCTTC.

The chain joins TRBV6-1 to TRBJ2-3; possibly TRBD2 for D (5 bases). This CDR3 is built from 14 residues. Trimming removed 9 bases at V and 3 bases at J, with 16 bases between. The V gene's germline CDR1 is MNHNS and CDR2 SASEGT. DNA of the CDR3: TGTGCCAGTTGTTTCGGGGTGACAACAGATACGCAGTATTTT. Residues: CASCFGVTTDTQYF.